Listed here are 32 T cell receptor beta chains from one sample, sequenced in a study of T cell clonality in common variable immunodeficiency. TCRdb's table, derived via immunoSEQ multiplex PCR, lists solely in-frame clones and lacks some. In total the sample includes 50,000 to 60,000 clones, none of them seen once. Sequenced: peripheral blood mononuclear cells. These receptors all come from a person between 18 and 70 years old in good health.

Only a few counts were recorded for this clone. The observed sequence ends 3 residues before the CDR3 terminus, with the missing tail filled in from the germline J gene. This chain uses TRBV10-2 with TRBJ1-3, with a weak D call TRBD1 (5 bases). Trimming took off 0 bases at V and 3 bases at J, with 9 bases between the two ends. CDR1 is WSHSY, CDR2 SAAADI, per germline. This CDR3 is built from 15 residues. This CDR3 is CASSESSGSGNTIYF. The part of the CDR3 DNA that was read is TGCGCCAGCAGTGAGTCGTCAGGGAGTGGAAACACC.

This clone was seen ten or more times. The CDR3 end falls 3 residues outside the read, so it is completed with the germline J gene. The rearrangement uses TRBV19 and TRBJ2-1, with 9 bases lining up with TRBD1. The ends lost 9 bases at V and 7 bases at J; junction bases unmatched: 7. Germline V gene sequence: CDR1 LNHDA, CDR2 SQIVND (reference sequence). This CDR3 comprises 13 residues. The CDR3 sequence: CASSQGARNEQFF. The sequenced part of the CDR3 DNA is TGTGCCAGCTCACAGGGGGCGCGGAATGAG.

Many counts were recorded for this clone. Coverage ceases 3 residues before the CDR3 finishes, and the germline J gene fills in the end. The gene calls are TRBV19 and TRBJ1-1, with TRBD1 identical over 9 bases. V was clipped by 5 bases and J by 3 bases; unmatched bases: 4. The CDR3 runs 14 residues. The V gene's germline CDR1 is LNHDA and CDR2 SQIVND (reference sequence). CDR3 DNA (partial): TGTGCCAGTAGTTCAGGACAGGGGTACACTGAA. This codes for CASSSGQGYTE. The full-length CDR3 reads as CASSSGQGYTEAFF.

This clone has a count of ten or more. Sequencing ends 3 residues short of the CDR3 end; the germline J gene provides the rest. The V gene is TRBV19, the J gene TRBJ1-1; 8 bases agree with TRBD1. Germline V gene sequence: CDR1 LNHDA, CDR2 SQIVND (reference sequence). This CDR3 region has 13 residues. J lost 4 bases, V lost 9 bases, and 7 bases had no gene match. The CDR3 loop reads CASGEQGATEAFF. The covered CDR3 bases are TGTGCCAGCGGTGAGCAGGGGGCCACTGAA. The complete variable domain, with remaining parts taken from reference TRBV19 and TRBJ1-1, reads DGGITQSPKYLFRKEGQNVTLSCEQNLNHDAMYWYRQDPGQGLRLIYYSQIVNDFQKGDIAEGYSVSREKKESFPLTVTSAQKNPTAFYLCASGEQGATEAFFGQGTRLTVV.

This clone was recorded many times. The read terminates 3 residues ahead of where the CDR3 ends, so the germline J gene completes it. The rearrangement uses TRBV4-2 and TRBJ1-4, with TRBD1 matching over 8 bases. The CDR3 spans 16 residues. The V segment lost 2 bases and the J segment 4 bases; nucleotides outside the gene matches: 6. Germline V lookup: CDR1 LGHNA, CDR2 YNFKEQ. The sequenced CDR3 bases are TGTGCCAGCAGCCAACCGGGACAGGCTCGTAATGAAAAA. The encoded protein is CASSQPGQARNEK. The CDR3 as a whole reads CASSQPGQARNEKLFF.

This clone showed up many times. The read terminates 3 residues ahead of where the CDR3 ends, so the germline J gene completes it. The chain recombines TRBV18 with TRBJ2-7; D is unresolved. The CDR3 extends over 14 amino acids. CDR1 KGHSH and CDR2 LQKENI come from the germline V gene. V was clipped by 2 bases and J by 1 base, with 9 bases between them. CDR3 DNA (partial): TGTGCCAGCTCACCAGGTCCGCAGTCCTACGAG. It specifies CASSPGPQSYE. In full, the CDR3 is CASSPGPQSYEQYF.

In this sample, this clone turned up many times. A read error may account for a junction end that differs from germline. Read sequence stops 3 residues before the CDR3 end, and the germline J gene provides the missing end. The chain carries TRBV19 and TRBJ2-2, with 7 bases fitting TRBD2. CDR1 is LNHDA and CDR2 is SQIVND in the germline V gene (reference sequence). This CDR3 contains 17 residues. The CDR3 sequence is CASSIYMGLSNAGELFF. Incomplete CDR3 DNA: TGTGCCAGTAGTATCTATATGGGACTATCGAACGCCGGGGAG.

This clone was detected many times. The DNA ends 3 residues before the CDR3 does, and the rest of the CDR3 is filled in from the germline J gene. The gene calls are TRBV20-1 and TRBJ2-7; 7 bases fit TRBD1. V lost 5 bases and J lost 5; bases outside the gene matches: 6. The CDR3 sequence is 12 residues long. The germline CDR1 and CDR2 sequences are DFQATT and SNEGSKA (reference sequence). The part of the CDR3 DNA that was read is TGCAGTGCTTTTCAGGGGGTGGACGAG. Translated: CSAFQGVDE. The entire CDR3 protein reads CSAFQGVDEQYF.

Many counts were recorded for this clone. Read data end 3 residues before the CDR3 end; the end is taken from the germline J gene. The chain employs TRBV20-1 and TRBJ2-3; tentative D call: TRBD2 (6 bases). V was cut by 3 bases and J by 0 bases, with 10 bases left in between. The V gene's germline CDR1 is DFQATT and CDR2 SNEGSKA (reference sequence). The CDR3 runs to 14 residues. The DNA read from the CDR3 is TGCAGTGCTAGGCGGACTATTAGCACAGATACG. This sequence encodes CSARRTISTDT. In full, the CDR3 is CSARRTISTDTQYF.

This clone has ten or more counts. CDR3 amino acids: CASSSTASYEQYF. The covered CDR3 bases are TGTGCCAGCAGCTCGACTGCTAGCTACGAG. This rearrangement joins TRBV5-6 to TRBJ2-7; D not certain. The read ends 3 residues early relative to the CDR3; the germline J gene fills the gap. Looked up from germline, CDR1 is SGHDT and CDR2 is YYEEEE. The CDR3 totals 13 residues. Between the trimmed V and J ends, which lost 3 bases and 3 bases, there was a span of 10 bases.

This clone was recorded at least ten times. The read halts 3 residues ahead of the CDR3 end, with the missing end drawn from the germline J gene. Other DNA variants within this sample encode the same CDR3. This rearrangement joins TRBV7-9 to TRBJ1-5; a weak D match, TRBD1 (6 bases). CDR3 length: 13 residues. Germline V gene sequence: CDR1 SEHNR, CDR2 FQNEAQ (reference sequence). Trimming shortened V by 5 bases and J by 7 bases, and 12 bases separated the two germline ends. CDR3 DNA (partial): TGTGCCAGCAGCCTAAACAGGGACCAGCCC. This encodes CASSLNRDQP. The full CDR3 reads CASSLNRDQPQHF.

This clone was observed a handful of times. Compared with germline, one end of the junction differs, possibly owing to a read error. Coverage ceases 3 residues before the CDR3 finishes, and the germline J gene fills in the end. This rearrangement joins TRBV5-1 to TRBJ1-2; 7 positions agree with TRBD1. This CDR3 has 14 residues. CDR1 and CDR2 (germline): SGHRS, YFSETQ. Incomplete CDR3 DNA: TGCGCCAGCAGCCCCGGGACAGCCAACTATGGT. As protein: CASSPGTANYG. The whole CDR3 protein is CASSPGTANYGYTF.

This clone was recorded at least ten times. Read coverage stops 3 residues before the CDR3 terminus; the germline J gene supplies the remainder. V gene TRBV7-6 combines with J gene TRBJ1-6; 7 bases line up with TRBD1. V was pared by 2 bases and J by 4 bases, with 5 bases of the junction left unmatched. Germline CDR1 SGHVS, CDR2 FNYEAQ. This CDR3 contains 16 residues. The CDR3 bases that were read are TGTGCCAGCAGCTTATACGGGACAGAGTATAATTCACCC. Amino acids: CASSLYGTEYNSP. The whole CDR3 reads CASSLYGTEYNSPLHF.

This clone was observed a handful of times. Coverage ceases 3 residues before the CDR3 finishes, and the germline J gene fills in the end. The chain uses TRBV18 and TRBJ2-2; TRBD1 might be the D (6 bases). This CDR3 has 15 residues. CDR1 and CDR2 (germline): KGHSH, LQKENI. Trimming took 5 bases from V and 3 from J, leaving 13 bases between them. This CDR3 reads CASSGPNRDTGELFF. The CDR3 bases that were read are TGTGCCAGCTCAGGCCCTAACAGGGACACCGGGGAG. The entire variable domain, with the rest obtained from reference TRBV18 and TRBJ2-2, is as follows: NAGVMQNPRHLVRRRGQEARLRCSPMKGHSHVYWYRQLPEEGLKFMVYLQKENIIDESGMPKERFSAEFPKEGPSILRIQQVVRGDSAAYFCASSGPNRDTGELFFGEGSRLTVL.

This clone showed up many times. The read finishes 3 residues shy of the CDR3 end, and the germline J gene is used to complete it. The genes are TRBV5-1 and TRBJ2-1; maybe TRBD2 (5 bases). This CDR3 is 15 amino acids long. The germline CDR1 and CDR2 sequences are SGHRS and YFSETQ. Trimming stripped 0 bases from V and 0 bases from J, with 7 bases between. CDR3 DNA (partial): TGCGCCAGCAGCTTGGAGGCGGGCTCCTACAATGAG. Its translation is CASSLEAGSYNE. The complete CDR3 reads CASSLEAGSYNEQFF.

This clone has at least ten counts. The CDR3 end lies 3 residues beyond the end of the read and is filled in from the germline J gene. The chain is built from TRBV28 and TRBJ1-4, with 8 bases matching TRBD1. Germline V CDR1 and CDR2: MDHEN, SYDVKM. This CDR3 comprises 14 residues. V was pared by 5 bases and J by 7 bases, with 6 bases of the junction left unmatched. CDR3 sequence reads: CASSVDRDGEKLFF. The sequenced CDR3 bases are TGTGCCAGCAGTGTGGACAGGGATGGTGAAAAA.

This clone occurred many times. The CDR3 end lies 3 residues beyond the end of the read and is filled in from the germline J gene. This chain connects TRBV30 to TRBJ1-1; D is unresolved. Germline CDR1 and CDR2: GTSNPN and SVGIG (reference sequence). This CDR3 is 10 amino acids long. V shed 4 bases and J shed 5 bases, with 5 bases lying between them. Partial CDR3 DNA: TGTGCCTGGACGAGGACTGAA. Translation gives CAWTRTE. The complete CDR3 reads CAWTRTEAFF.

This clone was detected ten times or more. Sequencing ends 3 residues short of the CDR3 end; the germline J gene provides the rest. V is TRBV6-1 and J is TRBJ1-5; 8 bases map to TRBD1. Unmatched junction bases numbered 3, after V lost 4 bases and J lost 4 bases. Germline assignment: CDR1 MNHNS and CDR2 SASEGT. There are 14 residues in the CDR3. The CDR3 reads CASSADRENQPQHF. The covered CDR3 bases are TGTGCCAGCAGTGCGGACAGGGAGAATCAGCCC.

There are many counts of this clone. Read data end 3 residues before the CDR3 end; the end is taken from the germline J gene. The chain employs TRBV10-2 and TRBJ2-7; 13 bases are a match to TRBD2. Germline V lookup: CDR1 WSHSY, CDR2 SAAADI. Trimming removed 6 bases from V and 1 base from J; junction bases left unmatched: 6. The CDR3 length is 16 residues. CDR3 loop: CASRYGTSGISYEQYF. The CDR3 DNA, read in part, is TGCGCCAGCAGATACGGGACTAGCGGGATATCCTACGAG.

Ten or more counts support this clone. CDR3 DNA, as far as it was read: TGTGCCAGCAGTGAGGGGCTCTATGGC. This encodes CASSEGLYG. In full, the CDR3 is CASSEGLYGYTF. V usage is TRBV5-4 and J usage is TRBJ1-2; the D gene is possibly TRBD1 (5 bases). The missing CDR3 end, 3 residues past where the read stops, is filled in from the germline J gene. Trimming took off 5 bases at V and 4 bases at J, with 9 bases between the two ends. This CDR3 comprises 12 residues. CDR1 SGHNT and CDR2 YYREEE come from the germline V gene (reference sequence). The full variable domain, completed using reference TRBV5-4 and TRBJ1-2, is ETGVTQSPTHLIKTRGQQVTLRCSSQSGHNTVSWYQQALGQGPQFIFQYYREEENGRGNFPPRFSGLQFPNYSSELNVNALELDDSALYLCASSEGLYGYTFGSGTRLTVV.

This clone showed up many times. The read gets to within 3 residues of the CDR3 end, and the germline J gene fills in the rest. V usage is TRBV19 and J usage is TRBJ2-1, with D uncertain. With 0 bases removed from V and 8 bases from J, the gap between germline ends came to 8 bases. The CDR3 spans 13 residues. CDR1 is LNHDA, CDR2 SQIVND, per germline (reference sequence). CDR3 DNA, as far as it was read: TGTGCCAGTAGTATAGATACGGTCCATGAG. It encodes CASSIDTVHE. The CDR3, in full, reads CASSIDTVHEQFF.

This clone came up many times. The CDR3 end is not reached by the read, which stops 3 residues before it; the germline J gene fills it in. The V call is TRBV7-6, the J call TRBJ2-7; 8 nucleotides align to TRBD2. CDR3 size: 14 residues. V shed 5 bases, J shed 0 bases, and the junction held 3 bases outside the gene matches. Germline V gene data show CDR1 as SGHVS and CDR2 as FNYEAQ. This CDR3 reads CASSPGTSSYEQYF. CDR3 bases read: TGTGCCAGCAGCCCCGGGACTAGCTCCTACGAG.

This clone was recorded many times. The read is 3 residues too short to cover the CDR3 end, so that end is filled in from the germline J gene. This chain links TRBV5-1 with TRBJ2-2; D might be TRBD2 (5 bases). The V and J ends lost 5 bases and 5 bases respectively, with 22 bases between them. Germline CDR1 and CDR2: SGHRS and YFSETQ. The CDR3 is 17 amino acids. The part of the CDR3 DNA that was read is TGCGCCAGCAGTCGGGGTGGATTCTCGGTCGATACCGGGGAG. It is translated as CASSRGGFSVDTGE. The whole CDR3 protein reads CASSRGGFSVDTGELFF.

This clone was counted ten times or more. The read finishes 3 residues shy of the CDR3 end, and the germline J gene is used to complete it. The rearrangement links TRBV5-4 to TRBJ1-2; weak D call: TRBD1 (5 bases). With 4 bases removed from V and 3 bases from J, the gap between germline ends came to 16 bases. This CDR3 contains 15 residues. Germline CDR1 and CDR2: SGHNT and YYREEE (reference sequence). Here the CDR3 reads CASSAGAGHDYGYTF. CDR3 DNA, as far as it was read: TGTGCCAGCAGCGCTGGGGCAGGACACGACTATGGC. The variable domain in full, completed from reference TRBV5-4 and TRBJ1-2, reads ETGVTQSPTHLIKTRGQQVTLRCSSQSGHNTVSWYQQALGQGPQFIFQYYREEENGRGNFPPRFSGLQFPNYSSELNVNALELDDSALYLCASSAGAGHDYGYTFGSGTRLTVV.

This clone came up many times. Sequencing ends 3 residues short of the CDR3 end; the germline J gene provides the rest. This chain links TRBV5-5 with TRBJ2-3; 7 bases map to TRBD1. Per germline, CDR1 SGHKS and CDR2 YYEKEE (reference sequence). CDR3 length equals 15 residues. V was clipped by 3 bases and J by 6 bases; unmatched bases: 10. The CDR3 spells CASSWTGQRTDTQYF. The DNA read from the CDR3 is TGTGCCAGCAGCTGGACAGGTCAACGGACGGATACG.

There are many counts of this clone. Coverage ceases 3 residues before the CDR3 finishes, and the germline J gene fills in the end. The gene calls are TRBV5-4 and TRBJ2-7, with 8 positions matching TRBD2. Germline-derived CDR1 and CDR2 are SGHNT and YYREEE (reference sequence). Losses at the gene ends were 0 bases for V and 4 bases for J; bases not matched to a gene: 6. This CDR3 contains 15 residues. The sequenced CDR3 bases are TGTGCCAGCAGCTTGGGGGCTAGCGGGCTTTACGAG. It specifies CASSLGASGLYE. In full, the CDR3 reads CASSLGASGLYEQYF.

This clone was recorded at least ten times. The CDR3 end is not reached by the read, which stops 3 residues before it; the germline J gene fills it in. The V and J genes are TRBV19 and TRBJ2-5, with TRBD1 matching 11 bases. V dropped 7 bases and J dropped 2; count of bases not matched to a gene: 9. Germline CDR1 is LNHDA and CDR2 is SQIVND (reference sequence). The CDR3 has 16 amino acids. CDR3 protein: CASKAPGTGGQETQYF. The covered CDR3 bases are TGTGCCAGTAAGGCCCCCGGGACAGGGGGGCAAGAGACC.

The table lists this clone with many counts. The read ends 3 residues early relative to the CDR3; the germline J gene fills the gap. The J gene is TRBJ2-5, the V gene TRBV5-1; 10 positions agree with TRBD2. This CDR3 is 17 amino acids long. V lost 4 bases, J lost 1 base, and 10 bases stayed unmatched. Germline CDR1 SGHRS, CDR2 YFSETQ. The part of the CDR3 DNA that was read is TGCGCCAGCAGCACTCGACTAGCGGGCCCCGTCCAAGAGACC. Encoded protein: CASSTRLAGPVQET. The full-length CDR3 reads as CASSTRLAGPVQETQYF.

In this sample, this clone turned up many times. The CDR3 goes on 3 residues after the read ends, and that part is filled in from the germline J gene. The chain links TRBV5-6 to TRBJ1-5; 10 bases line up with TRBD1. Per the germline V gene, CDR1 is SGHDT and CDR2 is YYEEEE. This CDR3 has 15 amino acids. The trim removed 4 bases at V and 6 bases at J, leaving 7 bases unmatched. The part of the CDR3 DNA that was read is TGTGCCAGCAGCCATTGGGGACAGGGGAGTCAGCCC. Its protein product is CASSHWGQGSQP. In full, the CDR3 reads CASSHWGQGSQPQHF.

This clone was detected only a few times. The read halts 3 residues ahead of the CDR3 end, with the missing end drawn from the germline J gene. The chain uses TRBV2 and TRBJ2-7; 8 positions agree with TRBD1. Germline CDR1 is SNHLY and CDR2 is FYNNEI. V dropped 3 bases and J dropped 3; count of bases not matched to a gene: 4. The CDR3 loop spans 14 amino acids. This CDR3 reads CASSDPRGHYEQYF. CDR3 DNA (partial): TGTGCCAGCAGTGACCCCAGGGGGCACTACGAG.

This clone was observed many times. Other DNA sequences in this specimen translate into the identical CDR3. The covered CDR3 bases are TGTGCCAGCAGTGCAGGGGGCGGT. Protein product: CASSAGGG. The whole CDR3 protein is CASSAGGGYTF. The chain has TRBV6-1 and TRBJ1-2, with 8 bases that match TRBD1. The read terminates 3 residues ahead of where the CDR3 ends, so the germline J gene completes it. CDR3 length equals 11 residues. Germline-derived CDR1 and CDR2 are MNHNS and SASEGT.

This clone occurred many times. The CDR3 DNA, read in part, is TGTGCCAGCAGCTTAGCTCAGATACAAGAGACC. Translation: CASSLAQIQET. The full CDR3 protein is CASSLAQIQETQYF. This chain joins TRBV7-2 and TRBJ2-5; D is unclear. Read data end 3 residues before the CDR3 end; the end is taken from the germline J gene. Trimming shortened V by 0 bases and J by 2 bases, and 7 bases separated the two germline ends. The germline CDR1 and CDR2 sequences are SGHTA and FQGNSA. The CDR3 extends over 14 amino acids.